This T cell receptor (beta chain) was captured in a study of post-analysis software for immune sequencing data. Across the study: The disease courses spanned relapsing-remitting, secondary progressive and progressive-relapsing forms of multiple sclerosis. Broader study findings: Normalized Chao1 diversity was significantly lower in multiple sclerosis patients than in controls. Strong co-clustering by F measure was seen for same-batch samples.

The TCR beta cDNA libraries carried unique molecular identifiers. The T cell input of roughly 0.9 to 11 million gave about 470,000 cDNA molecules. Using its own MiXCR run on the PCR reads, TCRdb lists one record per CDR3 protein. The data show about 260,000 distinct CDR3 sequences, with 36% seen just once and around 4.8% held by the top ten. To note about this clonotype: Its antigen is still unknown.

This TCR was sampled from a girl aged 10-17 years with multiple sclerosis. Sequencing used blood.

CDR3 sequence reads: CASSPGLLSYNEQYF. The CDR3 bases are TGCGCCAGCAGCCCGGGACTACTTTCCTACAATGAGCAGTACTTC. The genes are TRBV5-1 and TRBJ2-1, with 7 bases aligning to TRBD2. The end of the DNA fits TRBJ2-7 better, so the J call may be wrong. Per the germline V gene, CDR1 is SGHRS and CDR2 is YFSETQ. This CDR3 is built from 15 residues.